The next 26 T cell receptor beta chains were all read from a single sample in a study of cytomegalovirus exposure and HLA in healthy donors. This PCR relied on a set of 60 Vbeta primers and 13 Jbeta primers. Measured with immunoSEQ multiplex PCR; TCRdb has only the in-frame clones, and not every one. This table holds over 65,000 clones. Material for sequencing was PBMCs. The receptors here all came from a woman in her twenties or thirties in good health and CMV-seronegative.

The J gene is TRBJ2-3, the V gene TRBV9, with 7 bases fitting TRBD2. CDR1 SGDLS and CDR2 YYNGEE come from the germline V gene. This CDR3 has 15 amino acids. V trimming: 7 bases; J trimming: 0 bases; junction bases outside the gene matches: 8. The CDR3 sequence: CASAYGEGSTDTQYF. The CDR3 region has the DNA TGTGCCAGCGCATACGGGGAGGGAAGCACAGATACGCAGTATTTT.

This sequence joins TRBV19 and TRBJ1-4; D perhaps matches TRBD1 (5 bases). The ends were cut back, 6 bases at V and 3 bases at J, with 14 bases in the middle. The germline V gene encodes CDR1 LNHDA and CDR2 SQIVND (reference sequence). The CDR3 runs to 15 residues. CDR3 region: CASSRGGQSNEKLFF. In nucleotides, the CDR3 is TGTGCCAGTAGCCGCGGGGGTCAATCTAATGAAAAACTGTTTTTT.

V gene TRBV30 combines with J gene TRBJ2-2; possibly TRBD1 for D (6 bases). The V gene's germline CDR1 is GTSNPN and CDR2 SVGIG (reference sequence). The CDR3 totals 13 residues. V was shortened by 3 bases and J by 6 bases, with 11 bases between the two germline ends. DNA for the CDR3: TGTGCCTGGAGGACCAGGGGCGCCGGGGAGCTGTTTTTT. Its translation is CAWRTRGAGELFF.

The chain recombines TRBV11-2 with TRBJ2-6; 8 bases agree with TRBD1. The CDR3 totals 18 residues. CDR1 is SGHAT, CDR2 FQNNGV, per germline. After removal of 2 bases from V and 1 base from J, the junction contained 7 bases not matched to a gene. CDR3 protein: CASSLQGARSSGANVLTF. CDR3 nucleotide sequence: TGTGCCAGCAGCTTACAGGGGGCCAGGAGTTCTGGGGCCAACGTCCTGACTTTC.

This chain connects TRBV30 to TRBJ1-2; 7 bases match TRBD1. The CDR3 loop spans 11 amino acids. Germline CDR1 GTSNPN, CDR2 SVGIG (reference sequence). Trimming cost V 3 bases and J 6 bases; bases outside gene matches: 1. CDR3 nucleotide sequence: TGTGCCTGGAGGACAGGGCATGGCTACACCTTC. This codes for CAWRTGHGYTF.

V usage is TRBV30 and J usage is TRBJ1-5, with a possible D match to TRBD1 (5 bases). Looked up from germline, CDR1 is GTSNPN and CDR2 is SVGIG (reference sequence). This CDR3 contains 14 residues. V was cut by 3 bases and J by 11 bases, with 20 bases left in between. CDR3 nucleotide sequence: TGTGCCTGGAGACCGGGTGGGGCCCCGGGGGCCCAGCATTTT. This translates into CAWRPGGAPGAQHF.

The gene calls are TRBV18 and TRBJ2-3; TRBD1 agrees at 8 bases. V shed 3 bases, J shed 2 bases, and the junction held 10 bases outside the gene matches. The V gene's germline CDR1 is KGHSH and CDR2 LQKENI. CDR3 size: 17 residues. CDR3 coding DNA: TGTGCCAGCTCACCGCTCCGGGACAGGCCCGACACAGATACGCAGTATTTT. Translating it yields CASSPLRDRPDTDTQYF.

The chain combines TRBV7-2 with TRBJ2-7, with D tentatively TRBD1 (6 bases). CDR3 length: 14 amino acids. The V and J ends lost 5 bases and 2 bases respectively, with 13 bases between them. The germline CDR1 and CDR2 sequences are SGHTA and FQGNSA. Here the CDR3 DNA reads TGTGCCAGCAGCCCTGACAGGTCCGCCTACGAGCAGTACTTC. It is translated as CASSPDRSAYEQYF. Full variable domain (outside the CDR3, taken from reference TRBV7-2 and TRBJ2-7): GAGVSQSPSNKVTEKGKDVELRCDPISGHTALYWYRQSLGQGLEFLIYFQGNSAPDKSGLPSDRFSAERTGGSVSTLTIQRTQQEDSAVYLCASSPDRSAYEQYFGPGTRLTVT.

The chain joins TRBV30 to TRBJ1-2, with 8 nucleotides matching TRBD1. V shed 7 bases and J 2 bases; nucleotides not matched to a gene: 6. This CDR3 contains 13 residues. Germline CDR1 GTSNPN, CDR2 SVGIG (reference sequence). The chain's CDR3 is CASYRDRNYGYTF. The CDR3 DNA sequence: TGTGCCTCCTACCGGGACAGGAACTATGGCTACACCTTC.

This chain connects TRBV6-5 to TRBJ2-3; D gene unclear. The length of the CDR3 is 15 residues. V was clipped by 5 bases and J by 2 bases, with 14 bases between them. From germline, CDR1 is MNHEY and CDR2 SVGAGI. For the CDR3, the DNA is TGTGCCAGCAGTACGAGGTCCCTTACCACAGATACGCAGTATTTT. Its protein is CASSTRSLTTDTQYF.

This chain uses TRBV4-1 with TRBJ2-1; 9 bases are a match to TRBD1. Trimming took 0 bases from V and 8 from J; bases not matched to a gene: 8. The germline V gene has CDR1 MGHRA and CDR2 YSYEKL. This CDR3 has 16 amino acids. CDR3 in DNA: TGCGCCAGCAGCCAAGATGTCGGGACAGGGTTATATGAGCAGTTCTTC. This sequence encodes CASSQDVGTGLYEQFF.

The CDR3 DNA reads TGTGCCAGCAAGGCGGGGAGCGGGAGGGCTGATACGCAGTATTTT. As protein: CASKAGSGRADTQYF. The chain employs TRBV6-5 and TRBJ2-3; 10 nucleotides line up with TRBD2. CDR1 and CDR2 from the germline V gene are MNHEY and SVGAGI. V gave up 7 bases and J gave up 6 bases; unmatched junction bases: 10. The CDR3 sequence is 15 residues long.

The chain has TRBV6-1 and TRBJ1-3, with a possible D match to TRBD1 (6 bases). CDR3 size: 15 residues. Germline loops: CDR1 MNHNS, CDR2 SASEGT. V was clipped by 7 bases and J by 2 bases, with 15 bases between them. CDR3 sequence: CASIKQGLTGNTIYF. CDR3 DNA sequence: TGTGCCAGCATTAAACAGGGACTAACTGGAAACACCATATATTTT.

The chain recombines TRBV5-6 with TRBJ1-2, with 8 bases identical to TRBD1. Losses at the gene ends were 1 base for V and 2 bases for J; bases not matched to a gene: 1. The CDR3 is 14 residues long. CDR1 and CDR2 (germline): SGHDT, YYEEEE. The CDR3: CASSLRQGNYGYTF. CDR3 nucleotide sequence: TGTGCCAGCAGCTTGAGACAGGGGAACTATGGCTACACCTTC.

V is TRBV18 and J is TRBJ2-5, with 7 bases that match TRBD1. The CDR3 runs to 14 residues. The germline V gene has CDR1 KGHSH and CDR2 LQKENI. Trimming took 3 bases from V and 1 from J; bases not matched to a gene: 2. The CDR3 sequence: CASSPDRLQETQYF. The CDR3 coding sequence is TGTGCCAGCTCACCGGACAGGCTCCAAGAGACCCAGTACTTC.

The rearrangement links TRBV4-1 to TRBJ1-1; TRBD1 is a possible D gene (6 bases). The CDR3 runs 15 residues. Germline V gene sequence: CDR1 MGHRA, CDR2 YSYEKL. V dropped 1 base and J dropped 3 bases, with 12 bases sitting between them. The CDR3 spells CASSQGHRAHTEAFF. DNA of the CDR3: TGCGCCAGCAGCCAAGGACACAGGGCCCACACTGAAGCTTTCTTT.

The CDR3 reads CASSEVETGLSGELFF. The CDR3 coding sequence is TGTGCCAGCAGTGAAGTGGAGACAGGGCTTTCCGGGGAGCTGTTTTTT. This chain uses TRBV6-1 with TRBJ2-2, with 7 bases matching TRBD1. The CDR3 has 16 amino acids. Trimming removed 1 base from V and 6 bases from J; junction bases left unmatched: 8. Germline assignment: CDR1 MNHNS and CDR2 SASEGT.

The chain couples TRBV19 to TRBJ1-2, with TRBD1 as a possible D gene (6 bases). CDR3 length: 15 amino acids. Between the trimmed V and J ends, which lost 4 bases and 2 bases, there was a span of 14 bases. Germline CDR1 LNHDA, CDR2 SQIVND (reference sequence). CDR3 region: CASSKDSFRNYGYTF. The DNA for the CDR3 is TGTGCCAGTAGTAAGGACAGTTTCCGGAACTATGGCTACACCTTC.

The rearrangement uses TRBV29-1 and TRBJ2-4; no reliable D call. Germline loops: CDR1 SQVTM, CDR2 ANQGSEA. V was cut by 6 bases and J by 6 bases, with 15 bases left in between. There are 13 residues in the CDR3. CDR3 in DNA: TGCAGCGTACGTGAAGTGGGCCTAAACATTCAGTACTTC. As protein: CSVREVGLNIQYF.

V and J are TRBV25-1 and TRBJ2-7; D perhaps matches TRBD2 (7 bases). The CDR3 sequence is 16 residues long. Trimming pared 4 bases from V and 0 bases from J, leaving 16 bases between. Germline V gene lookup returns CDR1 MGHDK and CDR2 SYGVNS. The chain's CDR3 is CASSGGRAGISYEQYF. The CDR3 bases are TGTGCCAGCAGTGGGGGGCGAGCGGGAATCTCCTACGAGCAGTACTTC.

The J gene is TRBJ1-1, the V gene TRBV2; D gene unclear. The CDR3 extends over 13 amino acids. V was cut by 4 bases and J by 0 bases, with 6 bases left in between. Germline CDR1 and CDR2: SNHLY and FYNNEI. The CDR3, as DNA: TGTGCCAGCAGTGGAGGTCTGAACACTGAAGCTTTCTTT. It translates to CASSGGLNTEAFF.

The V call is TRBV6-1, the J call TRBJ2-1; 8 nucleotides agree with TRBD1. The ends lost 8 bases at V and 7 bases at J; junction bases unmatched: 10. Germline V gene lookup returns CDR1 MNHNS and CDR2 SASEGT. The CDR3 totals 14 residues. CDR3 residues: CASRLDRVANEQFF. The CDR3, as DNA: TGTGCCAGCCGATTGGACAGGGTAGCGAATGAGCAGTTCTTC.

The chain carries TRBV6-1 and TRBJ2-7; 10 positions match TRBD1. The CDR3 is made up of 13 amino acids. V was clipped by 4 bases and J by 5 bases; unmatched bases: 2. CDR1 is MNHNS, CDR2 SASEGT, per germline. The CDR3 sequence: CASSGDRGNEQYF. The CDR3 nucleotides are TGTGCCAGCAGTGGGGACAGGGGTAACGAGCAGTACTTC.

The chain joins TRBV19 to TRBJ2-1, with 10 bases matching TRBD2. CDR1 and CDR2 (germline): LNHDA, SQIVND (reference sequence). V trimming: 8 bases; J trimming: 7 bases; junction bases outside the gene matches: 5. The CDR3 totals 13 residues. This CDR3 reads CASLGTSENEQFF. CDR3 DNA: TGTGCCAGTCTGGGGACTAGCGAAAATGAGCAGTTCTTC.

The DNA of the CDR3 is TGCGCCAGCAGCACAGGGACAGGGCTAACCGGGGAGCTGTTTTTT. The encoded protein is CASSTGTGLTGELFF. This chain joins TRBV5-1 and TRBJ2-2; 9 bases align to TRBD1. CDR1 and CDR2 from the germline V gene are SGHRS and YFSETQ. The CDR3 totals 15 residues. After removal of 4 bases from V and 5 bases from J, the junction contained 6 bases not matched to a gene. Complete variable domain (other parts from reference TRBV5-1 and TRBJ2-2): KAGVTQTPRYLIKTRGQQVTLSCSPISGHRSVSWYQQTPGQGLQFLFEYFSETQRNKGNFPGRFSGRQFSNSRSEMNVSTLELGDSALYLCASSTGTGLTGELFFGEGSRLTVL.

The chain uses TRBV30 and TRBJ2-2; a weak D match, TRBD2 (5 bases). CDR3 length equals 16 residues. V gave up 6 bases and J gave up 0 bases, with 17 bases separating them. CDR1 is GTSNPN and CDR2 is SVGIG in the germline V gene (reference sequence). CDR3 DNA sequence: TGTGCCTGCCCTTTTTCAGCGGTCGCGAACACCGGGGAGCTGTTTTTT. Protein sequence: CACPFSAVANTGELFF.